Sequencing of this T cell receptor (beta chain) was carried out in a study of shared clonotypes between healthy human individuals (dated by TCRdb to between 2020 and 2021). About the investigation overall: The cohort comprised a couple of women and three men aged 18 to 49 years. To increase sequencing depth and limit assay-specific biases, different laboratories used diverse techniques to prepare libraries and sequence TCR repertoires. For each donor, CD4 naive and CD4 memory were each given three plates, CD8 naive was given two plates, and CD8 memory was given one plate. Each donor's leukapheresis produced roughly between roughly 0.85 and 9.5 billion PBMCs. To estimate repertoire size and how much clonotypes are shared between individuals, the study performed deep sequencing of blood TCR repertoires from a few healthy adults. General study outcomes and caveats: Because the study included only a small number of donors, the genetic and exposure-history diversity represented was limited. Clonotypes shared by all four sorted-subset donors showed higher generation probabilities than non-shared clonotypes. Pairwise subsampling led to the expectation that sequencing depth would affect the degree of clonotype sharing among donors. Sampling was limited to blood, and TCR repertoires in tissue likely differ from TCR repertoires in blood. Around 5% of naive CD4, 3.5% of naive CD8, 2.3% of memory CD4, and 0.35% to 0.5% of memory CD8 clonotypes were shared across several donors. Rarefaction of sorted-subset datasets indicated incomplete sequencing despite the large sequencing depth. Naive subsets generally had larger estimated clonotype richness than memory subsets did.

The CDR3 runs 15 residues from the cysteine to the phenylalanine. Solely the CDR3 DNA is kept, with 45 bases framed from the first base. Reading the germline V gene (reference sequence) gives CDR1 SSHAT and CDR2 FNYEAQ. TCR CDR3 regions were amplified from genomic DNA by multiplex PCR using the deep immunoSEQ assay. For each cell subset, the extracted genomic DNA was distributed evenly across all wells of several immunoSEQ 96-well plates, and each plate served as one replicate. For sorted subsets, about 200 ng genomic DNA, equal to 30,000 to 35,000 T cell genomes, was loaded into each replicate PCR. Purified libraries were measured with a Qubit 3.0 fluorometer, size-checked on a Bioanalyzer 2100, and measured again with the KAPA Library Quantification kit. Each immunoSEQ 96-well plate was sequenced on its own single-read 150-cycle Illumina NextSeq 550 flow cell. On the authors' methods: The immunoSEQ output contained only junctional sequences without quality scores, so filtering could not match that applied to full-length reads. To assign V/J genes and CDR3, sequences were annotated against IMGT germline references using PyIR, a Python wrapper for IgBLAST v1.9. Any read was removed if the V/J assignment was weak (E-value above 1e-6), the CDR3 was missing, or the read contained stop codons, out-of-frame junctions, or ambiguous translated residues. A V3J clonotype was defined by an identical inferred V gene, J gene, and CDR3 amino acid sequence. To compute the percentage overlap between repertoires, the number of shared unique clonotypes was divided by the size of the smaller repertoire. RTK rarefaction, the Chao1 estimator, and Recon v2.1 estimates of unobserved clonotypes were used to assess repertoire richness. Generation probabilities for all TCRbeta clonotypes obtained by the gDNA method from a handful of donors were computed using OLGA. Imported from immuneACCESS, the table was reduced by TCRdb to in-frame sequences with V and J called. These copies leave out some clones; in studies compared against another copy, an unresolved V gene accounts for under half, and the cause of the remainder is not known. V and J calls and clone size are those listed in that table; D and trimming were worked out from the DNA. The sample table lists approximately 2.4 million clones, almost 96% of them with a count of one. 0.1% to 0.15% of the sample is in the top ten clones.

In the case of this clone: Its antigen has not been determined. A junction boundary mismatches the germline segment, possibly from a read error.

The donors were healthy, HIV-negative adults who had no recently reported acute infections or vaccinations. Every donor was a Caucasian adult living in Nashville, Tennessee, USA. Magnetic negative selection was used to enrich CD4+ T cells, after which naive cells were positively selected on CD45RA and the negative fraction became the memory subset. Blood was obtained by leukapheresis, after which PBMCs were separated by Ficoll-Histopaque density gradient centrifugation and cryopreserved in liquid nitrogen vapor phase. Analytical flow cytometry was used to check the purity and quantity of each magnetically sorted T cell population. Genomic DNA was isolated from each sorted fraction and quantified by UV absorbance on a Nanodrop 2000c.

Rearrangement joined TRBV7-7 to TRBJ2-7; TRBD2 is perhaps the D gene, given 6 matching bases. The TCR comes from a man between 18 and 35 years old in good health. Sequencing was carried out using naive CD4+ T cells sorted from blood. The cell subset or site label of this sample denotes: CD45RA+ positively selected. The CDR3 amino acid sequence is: CASSLANGEAYEQYF. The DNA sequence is TGTGCTAGCAGCTTAGCCAATGGGGAGGCCTACGAGCAGTACTTC.